Following are 11 T cell receptor beta chains from one sample sequenced in a study of CD8 T cells in Susac syndrome. RNA in amounts of about 0.5 to 1 ug was reverse transcribed with random hexamers. TCRdb analysed the immunoSEQ multiplex PCR reads with MiXCR anew, one entry per CDR3 protein. Altogether 140,000 or so distinct CDR3 sequences are present, 90% to 96% being singletons, with the ten largest covering about 0.08%. The sample consisted of CD4+ T cells from PBMCs. The receptor set was obtained from a human donor with Susac syndrome.

The genes are TRBV20-1 and TRBJ1-6; 10 bases fit TRBD1. The ends lost 3 bases at V and 5 bases at J; junction bases unmatched: 1. This CDR3 has 14 residues. Germline V gene data show CDR1 as DFQATT and CDR2 as SNEGSKA (reference sequence). CDR3 sequence: CSASGTGDNSPLHF. DNA for the CDR3: TGCAGTGCTAGTGGGACAGGGGATAATTCACCCCTCCACTTT.

The chain uses TRBV14 and TRBJ2-1; D ambiguous. Trimming cost V 4 bases and J 0 bases, with 7 bases left between them. CDR3 size: 14 residues. CDR1 and CDR2 from the germline V gene are SGHDN and FVKESK. The CDR3 DNA is TGTGCCAGCAGCCCTCTAGGCTCCTACAATGAGCAGTTCTTC. Amino acids: CASSPLGSYNEQFF.

This clonotype was seen once. The J gene is TRBJ2-3, the V gene TRBV29-1; 9 bases map to TRBD1. Germline values: CDR1 SQVTM, CDR2 ANQGSEA. This CDR3 is built from 13 residues. V dropped 7 bases and J dropped 3; count of bases not matched to a gene: 5. The DNA of the CDR3 is TGCAGCGCTGGACAGGGGTGGACAGATACGCAGTATTTT. This gives the protein CSAGQGWTDTQYF.

The chain recombines TRBV15 with TRBJ1-2, with TRBD1 as a possible D gene (6 bases). The CDR3 consists of 15 residues. The germline gives CDR1 LNHNV, CDR2 YYDKDF (reference sequence). V was pared by 1 base and J by 7 bases, with 16 bases between. The CDR3 region is CATSRGQAVGGGYTF. CDR3 coding DNA: TGTGCCACCAGCAGAGGACAGGCGGTAGGTGGTGGCTACACCTTC.

The chain links TRBV28 to TRBJ2-7; no reliable D call. The CDR3 length is 13 residues. Germline V gene lookup returns CDR1 MDHEN and CDR2 SYDVKM. With 6 bases removed from V and 2 bases from J, the gap between germline ends came to 11 bases. CDR3 sequence (DNA): TGTGCCAGCAGCCGGGCAGTCCCCTACGAGCAGTACTTC. Translation: CASSRAVPYEQYF.

The chain couples TRBV29-1 to TRBJ2-6; no firm D call. Trimming cost V 5 bases and J 0 bases, with 5 bases left between them. The germline CDR1 and CDR2 sequences are SQVTM and ANQGSEA. The CDR3 spans 13 residues. The CDR3, as DNA: TGCAGCGTTCCTTTCTCTGGGGCCAACGTCCTGACTTTC. Amino acids: CSVPFSGANVLTF.

The chain employs TRBV20-1 and TRBJ2-7; D call uncertain. V lost 0 bases and J 2 bases, leaving 14 bases between the germline ends. The germline V gene has CDR1 DFQATT and CDR2 SNEGSKA (reference sequence). CDR3 length: 15 residues. The CDR3 DNA reads as TGCAGTGCTAGAGATACCCGACGGTTACCCTACGAGCAGTACTTC. Amino acid sequence: CSARDTRRLPYEQYF.

This clonotype was picked up one time. The CDR3 sequence: CASSSPSAGGPLGYTF. CDR3 in DNA: TGTGCCAGCAGCTCTCCTTCGGCGGGAGGCCCCCTTGGCTACACCTTC. The chain carries TRBV5-4 and TRBJ1-2; D ambiguous. V lost 3 bases, J lost 7 bases, and 22 bases lay in between. CDR3 length equals 16 residues. Germline V CDR1 and CDR2: SGHNT, YYREEE (reference sequence).

The chain recombines TRBV20-1 with TRBJ1-5, with D perhaps TRBD1 (5 bases). V was cut by 6 bases and J by 2 bases, with 17 bases left in between. The CDR3 runs to 15 residues. The germline gives CDR1 DFQATT, CDR2 SNEGSKA (reference sequence). The CDR3 DNA is TGCAGTGCCCAGAGGGCAAGGGGAGGCAATCAGCCCCAGCATTTT. Residues: CSAQRARGGNQPQHF.

The chain combines TRBV6-6 with TRBJ1-3, with 10 bases fitting TRBD1. The CDR3 extends over 16 amino acids. The germline V gene has CDR1 MNHNY and CDR2 SVGAGI (reference sequence). Trimming took 8 bases from V and 3 from J; bases not matched to a gene: 10. CDR3 coding DNA: TGTGCCAGCTTACAACCCGGGACAGGGGATGGAAACACCATATATTTT. This gives the protein CASLQPGTGDGNTIYF.

The chain employs TRBV29-1 and TRBJ2-2; 7 bases map to TRBD1. The CDR3 length is 15 residues. Trimming at V came to 2 bases and at J to 1 base, leaving 4 bases not matched to a gene. Germline V lookup: CDR1 SQVTM, CDR2 ANQGSEA. The CDR3: CSVESRQGNTGELFF. CDR3 DNA sequence: TGCAGCGTTGAATCCCGACAGGGGAACACCGGGGAGCTGTTTTTT.